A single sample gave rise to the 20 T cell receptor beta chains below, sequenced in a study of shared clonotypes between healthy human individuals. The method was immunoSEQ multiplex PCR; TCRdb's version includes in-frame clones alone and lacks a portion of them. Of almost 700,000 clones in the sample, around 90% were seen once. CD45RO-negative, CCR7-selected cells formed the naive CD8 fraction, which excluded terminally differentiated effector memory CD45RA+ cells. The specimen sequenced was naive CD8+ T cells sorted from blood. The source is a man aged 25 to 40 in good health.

This chain's CDR3 is CASSQSGLQRSYEQYF. CDR3 nucleotide sequence: TGTGCCAGCAGCCAATCGGGCCTACAGCGATCCTACGAGCAGTACTTC. The rearrangement joins TRBV16 to TRBJ2-7; D gene ambiguous. The V end was cut by 0 bases, the J end by 1 base, with 13 bases between. The CDR3 loop spans 16 amino acids. Germline V CDR1 and CDR2: KGHSY, FQNENV.

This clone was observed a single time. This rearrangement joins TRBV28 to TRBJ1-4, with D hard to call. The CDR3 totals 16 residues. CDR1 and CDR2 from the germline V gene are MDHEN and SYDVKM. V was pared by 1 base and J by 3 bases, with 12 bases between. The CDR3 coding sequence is TGTGCCAGCAGTTTATATCGCAGGAGACCTAATGAAAAACTGTTTTTT. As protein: CASSLYRRRPNEKLFF.

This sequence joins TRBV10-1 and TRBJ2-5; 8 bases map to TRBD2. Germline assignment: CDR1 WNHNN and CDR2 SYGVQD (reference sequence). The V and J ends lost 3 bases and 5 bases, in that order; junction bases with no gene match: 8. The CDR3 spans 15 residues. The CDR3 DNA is TGCGCCAGCAGTGAAACTAGCGGAGAGGGGGAGACCCAGTACTTC. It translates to CASSETSGEGETQYF.

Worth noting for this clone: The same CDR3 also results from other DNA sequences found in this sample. The CDR3 sequence is CASRQGGYGYTF. CDR3 sequence (DNA): TGTGCCAGCAGACAGGGTGGCTATGGCTACACCTTC. The chain is built from TRBV6-5 and TRBJ1-2, with D maybe TRBD1 (6 bases). Germline V gene sequence: CDR1 MNHEY, CDR2 SVGAGI. The ends were cut back, 6 bases at V and 4 bases at J, with 9 bases in the middle. The CDR3 spans 12 residues.

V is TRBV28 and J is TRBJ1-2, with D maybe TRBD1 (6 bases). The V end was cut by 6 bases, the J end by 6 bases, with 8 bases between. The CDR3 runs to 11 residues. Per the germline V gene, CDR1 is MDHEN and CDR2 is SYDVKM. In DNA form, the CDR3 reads TGTGCCAGCAGCACAGGGAATGGCTACACCTTC. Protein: CASSTGNGYTF.

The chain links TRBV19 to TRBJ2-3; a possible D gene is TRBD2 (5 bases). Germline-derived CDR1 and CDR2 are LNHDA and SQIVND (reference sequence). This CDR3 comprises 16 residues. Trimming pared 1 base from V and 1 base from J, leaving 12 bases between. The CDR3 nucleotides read TGTGCCAGTAGTATAGTTGGGAGTTTGGGCACAGATACGCAGTATTTT. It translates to CASSIVGSLGTDTQYF.

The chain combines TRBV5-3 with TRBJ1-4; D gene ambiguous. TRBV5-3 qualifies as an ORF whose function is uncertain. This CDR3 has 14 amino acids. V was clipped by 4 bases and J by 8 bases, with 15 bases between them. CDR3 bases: TGTGCCAGAAGCCCCATACGGGCCGGGGAAAAACTGTTTTTT. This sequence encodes CARSPIRAGEKLFF.

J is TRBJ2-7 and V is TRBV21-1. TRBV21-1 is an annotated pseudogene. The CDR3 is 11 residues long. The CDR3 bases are TGTGCCAGCAGCAAAATGTACGAGCAGTACTTC. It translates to CASSKMYEQYF.

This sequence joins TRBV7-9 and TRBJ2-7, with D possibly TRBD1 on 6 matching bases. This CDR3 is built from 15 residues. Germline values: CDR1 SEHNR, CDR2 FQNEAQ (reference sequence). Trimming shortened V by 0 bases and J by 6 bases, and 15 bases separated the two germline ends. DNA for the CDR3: TGTGCCAGCAGCTTAGCACAGGGAAGTATTTTCGAGCAGTACTTC. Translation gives CASSLAQGSIFEQYF.

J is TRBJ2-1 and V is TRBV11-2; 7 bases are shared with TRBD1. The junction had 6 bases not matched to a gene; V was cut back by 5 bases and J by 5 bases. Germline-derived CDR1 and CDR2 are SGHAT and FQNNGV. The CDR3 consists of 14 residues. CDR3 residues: CASSPPDRNNEQFF. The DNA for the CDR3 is TGTGCCAGCAGCCCACCGGACAGGAACAATGAGCAGTTCTTC.

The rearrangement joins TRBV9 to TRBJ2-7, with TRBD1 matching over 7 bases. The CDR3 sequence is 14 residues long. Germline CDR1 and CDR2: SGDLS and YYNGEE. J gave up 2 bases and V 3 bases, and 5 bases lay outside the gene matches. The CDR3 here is CASSGRDRPYEQYF. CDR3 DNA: TGTGCCAGCAGCGGTCGGGACAGACCCTACGAGCAGTACTTC.

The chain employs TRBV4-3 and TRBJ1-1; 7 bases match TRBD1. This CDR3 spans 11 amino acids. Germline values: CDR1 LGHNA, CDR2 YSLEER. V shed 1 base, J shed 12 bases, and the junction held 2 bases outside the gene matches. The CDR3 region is CASSQGRGTFF. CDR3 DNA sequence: TGCGCCAGCAGCCAAGGCAGGGGGACTTTCTTT.

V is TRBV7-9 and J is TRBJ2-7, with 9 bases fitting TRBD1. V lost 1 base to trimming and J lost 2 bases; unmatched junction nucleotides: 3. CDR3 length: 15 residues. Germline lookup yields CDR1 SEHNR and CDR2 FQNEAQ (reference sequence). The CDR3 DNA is TGTGCCAGCAGCTTAGAAGGGACAGGGACCTACGAGCAGTACTTC. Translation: CASSLEGTGTYEQYF.

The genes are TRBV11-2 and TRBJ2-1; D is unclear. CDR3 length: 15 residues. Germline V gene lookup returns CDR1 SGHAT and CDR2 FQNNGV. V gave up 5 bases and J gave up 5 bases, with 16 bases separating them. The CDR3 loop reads CASSRQIRLNNEQFF. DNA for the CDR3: TGTGCCAGCAGCAGACAAATTCGACTGAACAATGAGCAGTTCTTC.

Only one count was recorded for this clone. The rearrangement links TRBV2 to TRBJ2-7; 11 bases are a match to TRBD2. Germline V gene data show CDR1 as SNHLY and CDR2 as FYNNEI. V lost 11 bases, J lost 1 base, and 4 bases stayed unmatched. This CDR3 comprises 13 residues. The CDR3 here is CAARLAGSYEQYF. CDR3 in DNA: TGTGCCGCTCGACTAGCGGGATCCTACGAGCAGTACTTC.

The CDR3 loop is CASSVGRDTQYF. The CDR3 region has the DNA TGCGCCAGCAGTGTAGGGCGGGATACGCAGTATTTT. The V gene is TRBV10-2, the J gene TRBJ2-3; unclear D gene. V lost 4 bases and J lost 6, with 8 bases in between. The CDR3 runs to 12 residues. Per the germline V gene, CDR1 is WSHSY and CDR2 is SAAADI.

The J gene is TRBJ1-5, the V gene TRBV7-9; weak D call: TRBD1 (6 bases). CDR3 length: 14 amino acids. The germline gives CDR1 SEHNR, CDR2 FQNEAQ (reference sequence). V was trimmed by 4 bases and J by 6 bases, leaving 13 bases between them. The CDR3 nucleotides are TGTGCCAGCAGCTCGGACAGCTCGACTCAGCCCCAGCATTTT. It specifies CASSSDSSTQPQHF.

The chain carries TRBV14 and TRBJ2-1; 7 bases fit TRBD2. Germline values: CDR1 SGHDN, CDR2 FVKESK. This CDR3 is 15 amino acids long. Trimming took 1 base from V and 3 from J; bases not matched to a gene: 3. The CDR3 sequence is CASSQVPSGYNEQFF. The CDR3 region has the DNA TGTGCCAGCAGCCAAGTCCCTAGCGGCTACAATGAGCAGTTCTTC.

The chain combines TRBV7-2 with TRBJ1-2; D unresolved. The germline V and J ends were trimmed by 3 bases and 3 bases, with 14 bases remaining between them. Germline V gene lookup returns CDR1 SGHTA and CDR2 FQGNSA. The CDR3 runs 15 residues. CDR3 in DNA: TGTGCCAGCAGCTTGACCCCGAGCACTGACTATGGCTACACCTTC. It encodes CASSLTPSTDYGYTF.

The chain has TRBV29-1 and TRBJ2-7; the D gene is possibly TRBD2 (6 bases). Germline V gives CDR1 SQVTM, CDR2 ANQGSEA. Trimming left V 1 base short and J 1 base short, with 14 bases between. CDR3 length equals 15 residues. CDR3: CSVEVAGTESYEQYF. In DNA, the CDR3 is TGCAGCGTTGAAGTGGCGGGGACGGAGTCCTACGAGCAGTACTTC.